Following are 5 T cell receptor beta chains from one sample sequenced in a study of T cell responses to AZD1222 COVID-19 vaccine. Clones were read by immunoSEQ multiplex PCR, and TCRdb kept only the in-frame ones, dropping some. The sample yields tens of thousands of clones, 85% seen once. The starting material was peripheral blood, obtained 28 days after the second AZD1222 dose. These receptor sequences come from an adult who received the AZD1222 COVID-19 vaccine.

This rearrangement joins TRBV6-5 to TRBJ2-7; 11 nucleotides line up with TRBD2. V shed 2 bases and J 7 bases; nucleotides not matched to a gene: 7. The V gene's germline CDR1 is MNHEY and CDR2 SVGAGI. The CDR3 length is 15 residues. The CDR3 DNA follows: TGTGCCAGCAGTTACCTGACTAGCGGGATGGGTGAGCAGTACTTC. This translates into CASSYLTSGMGEQYF.

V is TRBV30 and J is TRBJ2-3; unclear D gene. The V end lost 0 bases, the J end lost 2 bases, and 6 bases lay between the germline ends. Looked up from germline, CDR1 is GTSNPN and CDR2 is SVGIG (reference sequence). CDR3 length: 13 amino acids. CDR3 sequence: CAWSVLATDTQYF. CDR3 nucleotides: TGTGCCTGGAGTGTATTAGCCACAGATACGCAGTATTTT.

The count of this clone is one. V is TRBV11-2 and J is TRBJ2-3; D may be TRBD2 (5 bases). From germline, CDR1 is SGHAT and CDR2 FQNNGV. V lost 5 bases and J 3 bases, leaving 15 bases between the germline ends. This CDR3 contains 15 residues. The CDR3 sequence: CASSRGNSETDTQYF. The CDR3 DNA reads TGTGCCAGCAGCCGCGGAAATAGCGAGACAGATACGCAGTATTTT.

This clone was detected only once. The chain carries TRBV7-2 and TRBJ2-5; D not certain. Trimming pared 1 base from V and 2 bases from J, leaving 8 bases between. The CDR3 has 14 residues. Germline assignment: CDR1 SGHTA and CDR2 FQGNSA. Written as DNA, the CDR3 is TGTGCCAGCAGCTTAGTTGCATCACAAGAGACCCAGTACTTC. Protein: CASSLVASQETQYF.

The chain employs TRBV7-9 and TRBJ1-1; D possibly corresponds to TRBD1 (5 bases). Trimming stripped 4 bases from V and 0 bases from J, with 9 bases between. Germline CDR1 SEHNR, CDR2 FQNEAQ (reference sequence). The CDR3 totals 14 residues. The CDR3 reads CASSSGLLNTEAFF. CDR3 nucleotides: TGTGCCAGCAGCTCGGGACTTTTGAACACTGAAGCTTTCTTT.